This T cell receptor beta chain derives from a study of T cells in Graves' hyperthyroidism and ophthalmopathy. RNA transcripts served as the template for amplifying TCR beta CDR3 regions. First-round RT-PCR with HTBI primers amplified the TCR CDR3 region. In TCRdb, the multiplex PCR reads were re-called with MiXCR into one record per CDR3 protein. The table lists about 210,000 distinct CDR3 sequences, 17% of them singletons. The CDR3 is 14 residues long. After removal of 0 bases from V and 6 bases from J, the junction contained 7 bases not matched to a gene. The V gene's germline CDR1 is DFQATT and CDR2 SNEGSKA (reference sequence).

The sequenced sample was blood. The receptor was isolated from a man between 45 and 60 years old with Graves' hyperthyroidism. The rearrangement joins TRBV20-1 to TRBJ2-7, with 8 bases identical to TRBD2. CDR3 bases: TGCAGTGCTAGAGATTACCGGGGGGGCTTCGAGCAGTACTTC. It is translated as CSARDYRGGFEQYF.